The 27 T cell receptor beta chains below were found in one sample sequenced in a study of human T cells and chemical hapten exposure listed by TCRdb under 2021. Library preparation attached unique molecular identifiers to individual cDNA molecules for quantitative, reproducible TCR counting. TCRdb trimmed public reads at Q25 via fastp, called clones via MiXCR and kept in-frame beta chains. CDR3 protein sequences are deduplicated, and each keeps its most common genes and DNA. The sample yields about 120,000 distinct CDR3 sequences; about 8.9% were counted once. Approximately 1.5% of the sample is in the top ten clones. Unfractionated whole blood was collected in Tempus Blood RNA tubes, and total RNA was extracted from that blood. The sample consisted of whole blood. The receptors were gathered from a human donor in good health. Some clones in this sample may be carry-over from other donors' samples. Donor details come from another sample of the same person, matched by shared clones.

CDR3 amino acids: CASSLRRGGLRGSDTQYF. The CDR3 DNA reads TGTGCCAGCAGTTTACGGCGGGGGGGGCTTAGGGGGTCAGATACGCAGTATTTT. J is TRBJ2-3 and V is TRBV12-3 or TRBV12-4; 9 bases align to TRBD2. The CDR3 totals 18 residues. Losses at the gene ends were 2 bases for V and 4 bases for J; bases not matched to a gene: 13.

This clonotype appeared many times. The chain has TRBV29-1 and TRBJ2-2; D is tentatively TRBD1 or TRBD2 (5 bases each). The germline CDR1 and CDR2 sequences are SQVTM and ANQGSEA. This CDR3 has 12 residues. The V gene lost 3 bases and the J gene lost 6 bases, with 8 bases spanning the gap. CDR3 DNA sequence: TGCAGCGTTGACGGGGCCGCCGGGGAGCTGTTTTTT. Protein: CSVDGAAGELFF.

V usage is TRBV6-6 and J usage is TRBJ2-2; 11 bases map to TRBD2. This CDR3 contains 16 residues. Germline V gene sequence: CDR1 MNHNY, CDR2 SVGAGI (reference sequence). With V trimmed by 4 bases and J by 4 bases, 5 bases remained unmatched. In DNA form, the CDR3 reads TGTGCCAGCAGTTCCGGGACTAGCGGCGTCACCGGGGAGCTGTTTTTT. Protein product: CASSSGTSGVTGELFF.

This clonotype was counted many times. The genes are TRBV7-8 and TRBJ2-1; D gene ambiguous. The germline V gene has CDR1 SGHVS and CDR2 FQNEAQ. CDR3 length: 15 amino acids. V was pared by 0 bases and J by 3 bases, with 9 bases between. Here the CDR3 DNA reads TGTGCCAGCAGCTTAGCGTCGTTGAGCTACAATGAGCAGTTCTTC. Its protein is CASSLASLSYNEQFF.

The gene calls are TRBV20-1 and TRBJ2-2; 8 nucleotides line up with TRBD1. Germline V gene sequence: CDR1 DFQATT, CDR2 SNEGSKA (reference sequence). V shed 4 bases, J shed 0 bases, and the junction held 4 bases outside the gene matches. The CDR3 runs to 15 residues. CDR3 amino acids: CSATDRATNTGELFF. The CDR3, as DNA: TGCAGTGCTACGGACAGGGCTACGAACACCGGGGAGCTGTTTTTT.

The chain uses TRBV6-6 and TRBJ1-1; 7 bases match TRBD1. Germline V gives CDR1 MNHNY, CDR2 SVGAGI (reference sequence). CDR3 length: 16 amino acids. The junction had 12 bases not matched to a gene; V was cut back by 8 bases and J by 0 bases. In nucleotides, the CDR3 is TGTGCCAGCCTTGGGACAGACAGTCTAATGAACACTGAAGCTTTCTTT. This encodes CASLGTDSLMNTEAFF.

A few counts support this clonotype. This chain uses TRBV7-2 with TRBJ2-7; 7 bases are shared with TRBD1. In germline, CDR1 is SGHTA, CDR2 FQGNSA. CDR3 length equals 14 residues. V shed 3 bases, J shed 3 bases, and the junction held 5 bases outside the gene matches. The CDR3 bases are TGTGCCAGCAGCTTTCGGGACAGCCTCTACGAGCAGTACTTC. Translating gives CASSFRDSLYEQYF.

This clonotype has a count of ten or more. The chain has TRBV18 and TRBJ1-1, with 9 bases matching TRBD1. The CDR3 loop spans 16 amino acids. Unmatched junction bases numbered 12, after V lost 6 bases and J lost 4 bases. Germline V lookup: CDR1 KGHSH, CDR2 LQKENI. CDR3 protein: CASSLSAGTGSTEAFF. The CDR3 nucleotides are TGTGCCAGCTCCCTTAGTGCGGGGACAGGGAGCACTGAAGCTTTCTTT.

This chain uses TRBV4-1 with TRBJ2-7; the D gene could be TRBD1 or TRBD2 (7 bases each). Germline-derived CDR1 and CDR2 are MGHRA and YSYEKL. V dropped 5 bases and J dropped 4 bases, with 12 bases sitting between them. This CDR3 comprises 13 residues. In DNA, the CDR3 is TGCGCCAGCAGCTTTCAGGGGGGGTACGAGCAGTACTTC. It translates to CASSFQGGYEQYF.

This clonotype has a count of ten or more. The gene calls are TRBV4-3 and TRBJ1-4; D not certain. V was cut by 0 bases and J by 0 bases, with 11 bases left in between. The CDR3 runs to 17 residues. The germline CDR1 and CDR2 sequences are LGHNA and YSLEER. The CDR3 region is CASSQEMGFSTNEKLFF. The CDR3 coding sequence is TGCGCCAGCAGCCAAGAGATGGGATTCTCAACTAATGAAAAACTGTTTTTT.

This clonotype was seen many times. The V gene is TRBV11-2, the J gene TRBJ2-3, with TRBD1 matching 8 bases. CDR1 is SGHAT and CDR2 is FQNNGV in the germline V gene. The CDR3 spans 14 residues. V gave up 5 bases and J gave up 5 bases; unmatched junction bases: 6. CDR3 residues: CASSPGQGGDTQYF. In DNA form, the CDR3 reads TGTGCCAGCAGCCCAGGACAGGGAGGAGATACGCAGTATTTT.

This clonotype was detected ten times or more. The chain links TRBV25-1 to TRBJ1-5, with D perhaps matching TRBD1 (5 bases). Germline values: CDR1 MGHDK, CDR2 SYGVNS. The CDR3 spans 14 residues. Trimming shortened V by 5 bases and J by 6 bases, and 14 bases separated the two germline ends. The CDR3 reads CASSHRGFGQPQHF. The CDR3, as DNA: TGTGCCAGCAGTCATAGGGGATTCGGTCAGCCCCAGCATTTT.

This clonotype was counted between two and nine times. The rearrangement uses TRBV11-2 and TRBJ1-1, with D hard to call. Trimming shortened V by 1 base and J by 1 base, and 10 bases separated the two germline ends. The CDR3 has 15 residues. From germline, CDR1 is SGHAT and CDR2 FQNNGV. CDR3 amino acids: CASSLGGSGNTEAFF. The CDR3 DNA is TGTGCCAGCAGCTTAGGAGGGTCTGGGAACACTGAAGCTTTCTTT.

V is TRBV12-3 or TRBV12-4 and J is TRBJ1-2, with a weak D call TRBD1 (5 bases). V dropped 5 bases and J dropped 4 bases, with 17 bases sitting between them. There are 15 residues in the CDR3. CDR3 DNA sequence: TGTGCCAGCAGTCCGGTCGTGGGGGGAGGCTATGGCTACACCTTC. Its translation: CASSPVVGGGYGYTF.

There are a few counts of this clonotype. V usage is TRBV30 and J usage is TRBJ1-4, with D possibly TRBD1 on 6 matching bases. V gave up 3 bases and J gave up 4 bases, with 27 bases separating them. The CDR3 contains 19 residues. From germline, CDR1 is GTSNPN and CDR2 SVGIG (reference sequence). The CDR3 bases are TGTGCCTGGAGAACCCTGCGGGCCGCCGGGACAAAGTTTAATGAAAAACTGTTTTTT. It specifies CAWRTLRAAGTKFNEKLFF.

A few counts support this clonotype. The chain carries TRBV20-1 and TRBJ1-1; D is perhaps TRBD1 (6 bases). Between the trimmed V and J ends, which lost 5 bases and 3 bases, there was a span of 16 bases. Germline V gives CDR1 DFQATT, CDR2 SNEGSKA (reference sequence). The CDR3 spans 14 residues. CDR3 DNA: TGCAGTGCTTTGGGGGGGGGGGCCCACACTGAAGCTTTCTTT. Its translation is CSALGGGAHTEAFF.

The chain links TRBV5-1 to TRBJ2-7; D is perhaps TRBD2 (5 bases). Trimming took off 0 bases at V and 0 bases at J, with 13 bases between the two ends. The CDR3 extends over 16 amino acids. CDR1 and CDR2 from the germline V gene are SGHRS and YFSETQ. CDR3 nucleotides: TGCGCCAGCAGCTTGGCCAGGCCGGGATCCTCCTACGAGCAGTACTTC. Amino acid sequence: CASSLARPGSSYEQYF.

This clonotype appeared many times. The V and J genes are TRBV29-1 and TRBJ2-1; no firm D call. V lost 6 bases to trimming and J lost 4 bases, with 7 bases between them. The length of the CDR3 is 11 residues. The germline V gene has CDR1 SQVTM and CDR2 ANQGSEA. CDR3 loop: CSVIQYNEQFF. The CDR3 DNA reads TGCAGCGTGATTCAGTACAATGAGCAGTTCTTC.

This clonotype appeared a few times. The chain links TRBV20-1 to TRBJ2-3, with 13 bases fitting TRBD2. The germline gives CDR1 DFQATT, CDR2 SNEGSKA (reference sequence). The CDR3 extends over 18 amino acids. V dropped 6 bases and J dropped 2; count of bases not matched to a gene: 14. The CDR3 nucleotides read TGCAGTGCCACCGGACTAGCGGGGGCCATACGTTACACAGATACGCAGTATTTT. Translated, it gives CSATGLAGAIRYTDTQYF.

This clonotype was detected only a few times. This rearrangement joins TRBV27 to TRBJ1-4; 7 positions agree with TRBD1. The germline V gene has CDR1 MNHEY and CDR2 SMNVEV (reference sequence). The J segment lost 0 bases and the V segment lost 6 bases, leaving 4 bases of the junction unmatched. The CDR3 runs 15 residues. Here the CDR3 DNA reads TGTGCCAGCAGGCCGGGGACAGCAACTAATGAAAAACTGTTTTTT. Translation: CASRPGTATNEKLFF.

This sequence joins TRBV5-4 and TRBJ2-7, with 14 positions matching TRBD2. The germline gives CDR1 SGHNT, CDR2 YYREEE (reference sequence). CDR3 length equals 15 residues. J lost 5 bases, V lost 4 bases, and 5 bases had no gene match. The CDR3 DNA follows: TGTGCCAGCAGCCAGGGACTAGCGGGGGAAGACGAGCAGTACTTC. It translates to CASSQGLAGEDEQYF.

Note on this clonotype: A much larger clone is a single base away; this may be a read error. The chain carries TRBV10-3 and TRBJ1-1, with 8 nucleotides matching TRBD1. CDR3 size: 12 residues. Germline V gene data show CDR1 as ENHRY and CDR2 as SYGVKD. The DNA of the CDR3 is TGTTCCAGTCATGACAGGGGAACTGAAGCTTTCTTT. It encodes CSSHDRGTEAFF.

This clonotype was observed many times. The rearrangement joins TRBV20-1 to TRBJ1-5, with 7 bases matching TRBD1. V dropped 5 bases and J dropped 2; count of bases not matched to a gene: 6. CDR3 length: 14 amino acids. CDR1 DFQATT and CDR2 SNEGSKA come from the germline V gene (reference sequence). Here the CDR3 DNA reads TGCAGTGCTCTCGACAGGGAGGGCAATCAGCCCCAGCATTTT. It translates to CSALDREGNQPQHF.

The chain links TRBV5-1 to TRBJ2-1; 12 bases match TRBD2. V lost 1 base, J lost 9 bases, and 8 bases stayed unmatched. Germline CDR1 is SGHRS and CDR2 is YFSETQ. This CDR3 is built from 16 residues. CDR3 coding DNA: TGCGCCAGCAGCTTGAGCGCTAGCGGGAGGGCCGGTGAGCAGTTCTTC. Its translation: CASSLSASGRAGEQFF. Based on the CDR3 plus reference TRBV5-1 and TRBJ2-1, the full variable domain is KAGVTQTPRYLIKTRGQQVTLSCSPISGHRSVSWYQQTPGQGLQFLFEYFSETQRNKGNFPGRFSGRQFSNSRSEMNVSTLELGDSALYLCASSLSASGRAGEQFFGPGTRLTVL.

The chain carries TRBV14 and TRBJ1-1; D possibly corresponds to TRBD1 (6 bases). The V end was cut by 4 bases, the J end by 1 base, with 10 bases between. The CDR3 is 14 residues long. Germline V gene data show CDR1 as SGHDN and CDR2 as FVKESK. The CDR3 is CASSPGARNTEAFF. The CDR3 bases are TGTGCCAGCAGCCCAGGGGCGCGGAACACTGAAGCTTTCTTT.

The table lists this clonotype with many counts. CDR3 protein: CASSQGQGFEKLFF. The CDR3 DNA reads as TGCGCCAGCAGCCAAGGGCAGGGATTCGAAAAACTGTTTTTT. The chain has TRBV4-1 and TRBJ1-4, with TRBD1 as a possible D gene (5 bases). CDR3 size: 14 residues. The germline V gene encodes CDR1 MGHRA and CDR2 YSYEKL. The germline V and J ends were trimmed by 1 base and 8 bases, with 11 bases remaining between them.

This clonotype has a handful of counts. This rearrangement joins TRBV27 to TRBJ2-2; D call uncertain. The V end lost 8 bases, the J end lost 0 bases, and 7 bases lay between the germline ends. Germline CDR1 MNHEY, CDR2 SMNVEV (reference sequence). The CDR3 totals 13 residues. CDR3 nucleotide sequence: TGTGCCAGCCTGGGGTCGAACACCGGGGAGCTGTTTTTT. This codes for CASLGSNTGELFF.